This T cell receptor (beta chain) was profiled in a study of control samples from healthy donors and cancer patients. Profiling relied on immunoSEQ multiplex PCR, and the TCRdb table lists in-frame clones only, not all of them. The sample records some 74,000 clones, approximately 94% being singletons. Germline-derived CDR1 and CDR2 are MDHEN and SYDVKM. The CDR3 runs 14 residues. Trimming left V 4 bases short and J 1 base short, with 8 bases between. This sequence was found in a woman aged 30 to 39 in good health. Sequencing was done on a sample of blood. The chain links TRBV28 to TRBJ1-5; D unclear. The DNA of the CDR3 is TGTGCCAGCAGTTCACCCGGGAGCAATCAGCCCCAGCATTTT. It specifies CASSSPGSNQPQHF.